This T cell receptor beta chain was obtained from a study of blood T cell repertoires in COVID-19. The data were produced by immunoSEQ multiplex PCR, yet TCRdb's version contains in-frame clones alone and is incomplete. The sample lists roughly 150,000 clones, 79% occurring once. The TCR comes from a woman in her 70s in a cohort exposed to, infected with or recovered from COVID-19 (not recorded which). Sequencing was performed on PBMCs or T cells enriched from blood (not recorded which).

CDR3 DNA: TGTGCCAGCAGGGCAGGGTATAATTCACCCCTCCACTTT. This encodes CASRAGYNSPLHF. V and J are TRBV28 and TRBJ1-6; D is possibly TRBD1 (5 bases). Germline V gene lookup returns CDR1 MDHEN and CDR2 SYDVKM. V was cut by 6 bases and J by 4 bases, with 7 bases left in between. The CDR3 spans 13 residues.